This entry features one T cell receptor beta chain sequence. This clonotype has a handful of counts. Its antigen specificity is not known. No qualities accompany the bases; no much larger clone lies one base away. Amplification of TCR beta CDR3 regions was carried out from RNA transcripts. The TCR CDR3 was subjected to a first round of RT-PCR using the HTBI primer set and the Qiagen OneStep RT-PCR kit. Libraries were constructed in a second round of multiplex PCR, after which size selection and purification were carried out. The libraries were sequenced on an Illumina HiSeq2000 using paired-end 100 bp reads. The paper's data handling went like this. SOAPnuke was used to process the raw data, removing reads that contained adapters or uncalled bases, had a mean Phred below 15, or lacked an exact match to the constant primer or identifier. High-quality paired reads were merged with COPE v1.2.5, and unique nucleotide sequences were defined as clonotypes. MiTCR v1.1 was used to align the clonotypes against IMGT TRBV, TRBD and TRBJ reference segments. The analysis was restricted to V-J combinations with a frequency above 0.0001, which together covered 98% to 99.2% of the repertoires. A TCS score was defined as the ratio of F50 (clonal expansion) to E x V (chaos), with BLOSUM62-based TCRdist applied between CDR3 peptides within each V-J. Welch's t-statistics and random forest reduced around 550 V-J features to roughly 13, which were used in a naive Bayes classifier (R e1071). TCRdb handled the public reads itself, with Q25 trimming in fastp and clone calling in MiXCR, and kept productive beta chains. Rows are unified per CDR3 protein, each entry keeping the most common DNA and genes. The V and J calls shown here were made by TCRdb, not taken from the authors' results. The sample includes 350,000 to 400,000 distinct CDR3 sequences, with approximately 15% observed a single time. The top ten hold approximately 30% of the sample.

These data belong to a study of T cells in Graves' hyperthyroidism and ophthalmopathy (dated by TCRdb to between 2017 and 2020). About the investigation overall: Peripheral blood was sampled at the time of initial diagnosis, prior to any treatment. Following sampling, methimazole starting at 30 mg daily was given to hyperthyroidism patients, and high-dose intravenous methylprednisolone was given to ophthalmopathy patients. To identify distinguishing TCR V-J signatures, a discovery cohort of roughly 100 patients was used, comprising fewer than 45 with Graves' ophthalmopathy and 57 with stable Graves' hyperthyroidism. The paper reports TCR Vbeta CDR3 sequencing of fewer than 150 peripheral blood samples: some 41 ophthalmopathy, roughly 74 hyperthyroidism and around 17 progressor patients. The 90 to 100 discovery patients were randomly split 7:3 into training and test sets. In six Graves' hyperthyroidism patients, the study also compared T-cell repertoires from thyroid tissue with T-cell repertoires from blood. An independent validation cohort of under 20 hyperthyroidism patients and about 16 patients who later progressed to ophthalmopathy tested prospective prediction of ophthalmopathy.

Overall results and qualifications from the work: In validation, progression to ophthalmopathy was predicted by the model with around 70% sensitivity and roughly 76% specificity, a median of around 5.9 months before onset. Ophthalmopathy was separated from stable hyperthyroidism by a 13 V-J signature model, with over 85% sensitivity and about 81% specificity obtained in cross-validation and 80%/75% obtained in testing. Most expanded thyroid clonotypes (frequency above 0.001) were also found in blood, which suggests that blood repertoires may mirror thyroid immune responses. No statistical method was used to fix the sample size in advance, and group allocation was not hidden from the investigators.

Stable Graves' hyperthyroidism was defined as the absence of progression to ophthalmopathy over 18 months of follow-up. Hyperthyroidism patients were newly diagnosed, with disease duration under 2 months, and aged 18 to 65 years. The study excluded patients with uncontrolled infections, other autoimmune diseases, pregnancy or lactation. Clinical symptoms, serum thyroxine and TRAb, thyroid ultrasound, and orbital computed tomography formed the basis for the diagnoses. PBMCs were separated from about 10 ml of fresh peripheral blood using Ficoll-Paque density gradient centrifugation. Total RNA was extracted using Trizol reagent, and RNA quality was assessed on an Agilent 2100 Bioanalyzer. V gives up 5 bases and J gives up 5 bases, and the segment between their germline ends measures 17 bases. CDR1 and CDR2 were assigned from the germline V gene as KGHDR and SFDVKD. From cysteine to phenylalanine, the CDR3 is 15 amino acids long. Just the 45-base CDR3 DNA is kept, in frame starting at base 1.

This sequence uses TRBV24-1 and TRBJ2-5; TRBD2 could be the D gene, as 5 bases match. The sample comprised blood. The receptor comes from a woman in her thirties with Graves' hyperthyroidism. The CDR3: CATSASGRLTETQYF. The DNA reads TGTGCCACCAGTGCCTCGGGAAGGCTAACGGAGACCCAGTACTTC.